One sample yielded the 11 T cell receptor beta chains listed below, sequenced in a study of cytomegalovirus exposure and HLA in healthy donors. In the PCR, 60 Vbeta and 13 Jbeta primers were used. Clones were read by immunoSEQ multiplex PCR, and TCRdb kept only the in-frame ones, dropping some. The table has roughly 170,000 clones, roughly 84% seen once; the top ten hold roughly 1.2%. The specimen was PBMCs. The source is a girl aged 2 to 9 in good health and CMV-seropositive.

The rearrangement joins TRBV6-1 to TRBJ2-1; 11 positions agree with TRBD2. Germline lookup yields CDR1 MNHNS and CDR2 SASEGT. Germline trimming cut 6 bases from V and 8 bases from J; bases unmatched to any gene: 9. There are 15 residues in the CDR3. CDR3 in amino acids: CASRLRLAGGHEQFF. CDR3 bases: TGTGCCAGCAGGCTGAGGCTAGCGGGAGGACATGAGCAGTTCTTC.

The chain links TRBV9 to TRBJ1-6; D is unclear. CDR3 length: 13 amino acids. Between the trimmed V and J ends, which lost 3 bases and 6 bases, there was a span of 7 bases. Germline assignment: CDR1 SGDLS and CDR2 YYNGEE. CDR3 nucleotide sequence: TGTGCCAGCAGCGGTGGCGGTAATTCACCCCTCCACTTT. Its translation: CASSGGGNSPLHF.

The rearrangement uses TRBV5-6 and TRBJ1-2, with 11 bases fitting TRBD1. CDR1 is SGHDT and CDR2 is YYEEEE in the germline V gene. The CDR3 consists of 16 residues. J gave up 8 bases and V 0 bases, and 9 bases lay outside the gene matches. CDR3 coding DNA: TGTGCCAGCAGCTTGGTCTGGACAGGGGGCGACGGAGGCTACACCTTC. This sequence encodes CASSLVWTGGDGGYTF.

This sequence joins TRBV6-5 and TRBJ1-1; the D is unclear. This CDR3 is built from 13 residues. The germline V gene encodes CDR1 MNHEY and CDR2 SVGAGI. The ends were cut back, 8 bases at V and 3 bases at J, with 13 bases in the middle. This CDR3 is CASRRGMDTEAFF. The CDR3 nucleotides are TGTGCCAGCCGTCGGGGTATGGACACTGAAGCTTTCTTT.

The chain uses TRBV5-6 and TRBJ2-2; 9 nucleotides agree with TRBD1. The CDR3 is made up of 15 amino acids. Per the germline V gene, CDR1 is SGHDT and CDR2 is YYEEEE. V trimming: 4 bases; J trimming: 6 bases; junction bases outside the gene matches: 7. The CDR3 protein is CASSRQGESPGELFF. CDR3 in DNA: TGTGCCAGCAGCAGACAGGGGGAGAGCCCCGGGGAGCTGTTTTTT.

The V gene is TRBV27, the J gene TRBJ1-1, with a weak D call TRBD1 (5 bases). V gave up 3 bases and J gave up 6 bases, with 11 bases separating them. Per germline, CDR1 MNHEY and CDR2 SMNVEV (reference sequence). The CDR3 length is 13 residues. For the CDR3, the DNA is TGTGCCAGCAGTTTTCGCAGGGCGGCTGAAGCTTTCTTT. Translated, it gives CASSFRRAAEAFF.

V gene TRBV4-1 combines with J gene TRBJ2-4, with D unresolved. From germline, CDR1 is MGHRA and CDR2 YSYEKL. This CDR3 is 15 amino acids long. The V gene lost 3 bases and the J gene lost 0 bases, with 9 bases spanning the gap. The CDR3 is CASSQTEVAKNIQYF. The DNA for the CDR3 is TGCGCCAGCAGCCAGACTGAGGTAGCCAAAAACATTCAGTACTTC.

This chain uses TRBV11-1 with TRBJ1-1; D gene ambiguous. CDR3 length: 15 residues. CDR1 is SGHAT and CDR2 is FQDESV in the germline V gene (reference sequence). Deletions cut 1 base from V and 0 bases from J, with 9 bases between. The CDR3 here is CASSLVGLVNTEAFF. CDR3 bases: TGTGCCAGCAGCTTAGTTGGGCTCGTGAACACTGAAGCTTTCTTT.

The gene calls are TRBV5-6 and TRBJ1-3, with 9 bases fitting TRBD1. The V gene's germline CDR1 is SGHDT and CDR2 YYEEEE. The J segment lost 2 bases and the V segment lost 3 bases, leaving 6 bases of the junction unmatched. This CDR3 is built from 16 residues. Here the CDR3 reads CASSSPGQGPGNTIYF. CDR3 sequence (DNA): TGTGCCAGCAGCTCTCCGGGACAGGGCCCTGGAAACACCATATATTTT.

The V call is TRBV27, the J call TRBJ1-6; 8 bases line up with TRBD1. With V trimmed by 5 bases and J by 9 bases, 9 bases remained unmatched. Germline values: CDR1 MNHEY, CDR2 SMNVEV (reference sequence). The CDR3 has 15 amino acids. Written as DNA, the CDR3 is TGTGCCAGCAGTCCCCGACAGGGGATTAGTTCACCCCTCCACTTT. Its protein is CASSPRQGISSPLHF.

For the CDR3, the DNA is TGTGCCAGCAGCCCCAGGACAGGGAGTTCCAACACTGAAGCTTTCTTT. Translated: CASSPRTGSSNTEAFF. This sequence joins TRBV11-2 and TRBJ1-1; TRBD1 agrees at 8 bases. V lost 5 bases, J lost 2 bases, and 10 bases stayed unmatched. CDR1 and CDR2 (germline): SGHAT, FQNNGV. This CDR3 is built from 16 residues.